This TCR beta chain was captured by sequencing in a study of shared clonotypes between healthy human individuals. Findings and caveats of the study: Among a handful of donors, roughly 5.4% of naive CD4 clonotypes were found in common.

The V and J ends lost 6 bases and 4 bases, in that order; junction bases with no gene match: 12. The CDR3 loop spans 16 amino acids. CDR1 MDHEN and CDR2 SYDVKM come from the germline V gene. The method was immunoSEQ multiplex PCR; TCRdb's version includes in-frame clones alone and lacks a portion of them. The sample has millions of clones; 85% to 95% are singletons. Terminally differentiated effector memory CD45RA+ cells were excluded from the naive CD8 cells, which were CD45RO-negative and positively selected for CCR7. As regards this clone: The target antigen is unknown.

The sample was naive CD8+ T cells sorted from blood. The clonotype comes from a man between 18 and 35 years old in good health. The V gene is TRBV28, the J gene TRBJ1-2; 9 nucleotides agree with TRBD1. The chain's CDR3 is CASSGLQGANLYGYTF. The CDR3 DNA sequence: TGTGCCAGCAGCGGTTTACAGGGGGCAAATCTCTATGGCTACACCTTC.